Listed below are T cell receptor beta chains from one sample, sequenced in a study of T cells in Graves' hyperthyroidism and ophthalmopathy. TCRdb used MiXCR to reprocess the multiplex PCR reads, holding one entry per CDR3 protein. Of about 400,000 distinct CDR3 sequences in the sample, about 15% were seen once. The sequenced material came from blood. The receptors shown here come from a woman in her 30s with Graves' hyperthyroidism. Each CDR3 is given with its conserved first and last residue. D genes are given only for firm matches. Size tells how often a clone was seen (once, few, many) or the class of an expanded clone, and some rows leave it out.

TRBJ2-1	many	TRBD2	TRBV18	TGTGCCAGCTCACCGGTCAGCGGGGGGCACAATGAGCAGTTCTTC	CASSPVSGGHNEQFF
TRBJ2-3	many	TRBD2	TRBV5-1	TGCGCCAGCGTCGAGGGAGGGCGGACAGATACGCAGTATTTT	CASVEGGRTDTQYF
TRBJ2-2	many	TRBD2	TRBV2	TGTGCCAGCAGAGGACTAGCGGGAGGCGGGGAGCTGTTTTTT	CASRGLAGGGELFF
TRBJ2-2	few	TRBD1	TRBV19	TGTGCCAGTAGGAATGCGCCGGGACAGGGGGAAACCGGGGAGCTGTTTTTT	CASRNAPGQGETGELFF
TRBJ1-2	NA	NA	TRBV3-1	TGTGCCAGCAGCCCGGGGGGGGGGCCGGGCCCTGGCTACACCTTC	CASSPGGGPGPGYTF
TRBJ1-1	NA	NA	TRBV27	TGTGCCAGCAGTTTACGGACGGCCCTGAACACTGAAGCTTTCTTT	CASSLRTALNTEAFF
TRBJ2-7	many	TRBD2	TRBV3-1	TGTGCCAGCAGCCACCGGCCAGCGGGAGGGCCAGGCGAGCAGTACTTC	CASSHRPAGGPGEQYF
TRBJ2-5	NA	NA	TRBV2	TGTGCCGGCGAAGGACAAGAGACCCAGTACTTC	CAGEGQETQYF
TRBJ1-5	NA	TRBD1	TRBV20-1	TGCAGTGCTAGAAAGAGACAGGGGATGATGAGCAATCAGCCCCAGCATTTT	CSARKRQGMMSNQPQHF
TRBJ1-2	NA	TRBD1	TRBV4-1	TGCGCCAGCAGCCAAGAAGACAGGGCTTGGAGTGGCTACACCTTC	CASSQEDRAWSGYTF
TRBJ1-5	NA	NA	TRBV9	TGTGCCAGCAGCGCAGGAGGGGGTAATAGCAATCAGCCCCAGCATTTT	CASSAGGGNSNQPQHF
TRBJ2-3	many	NA	TRBV28	TGTGCCAGCCTCGAGGAAGATACGCAGTATTTT	CASLEEDTQYF
TRBJ2-1	many	TRBD2	TRBV18	TGTGCCAGCTCACCGACGGCTAGCGGGAGGGCCTTTTATGAGCAGTTCTTC	CASSPTASGRAFYEQFF
TRBJ2-3	many	NA	TRBV20-1	TGCAGTGCTGCGACTCCGCTCGTTAATACGCAGTATTTT	CSAATPLVNTQYF
TRBJ2-7	few	NA	TRBV6-1	TGTGCCAGCAATCGGGGGACAGTCAGAACAAGCTCCTACGAGCAGTACTTC	CASNRGTVRTSSYEQYF
TRBJ1-2	few	TRBD1	TRBV19	TGTGCCAGTATCACCGGGGGACAGTCGGGTGACTACACCTTC	CASITGGQSGDYTF